Listed below are T cell receptor beta chains from one sample, sequenced in a study of blood T cell repertoires in COVID-19. Assay: immunoSEQ multiplex PCR; the TCRdb copy retains only in-frame clones and omits some. The sample lists about 230,000 clones, around 83% seen once, with about 0.93% in the top ten. The source material was peripheral blood. The source is a man aged 35 to 55 with acute or convalescent COVID-19. Each CDR3 is given with its conserved first and last residue. D genes are given only for firm matches. Where a row states a size, it is once, few, many or the class of an expanded clone; other rows omit it.

. | . | TRBJ1-1 | TRBV25-1 | CASSWTGMNTEAFF | TGTGCCAGCAGTTGGACGGGAATGAACACTGAAGCTTTCTTT
. | . | TRBJ2-3 | TRBV9 | CASTGGPGDTQYF | TGTGCCAGCACAGGGGGGCCAGGAGATACGCAGTATTTT
TRBD1 | . | TRBJ2-1 | TRBV29-1 | CSVERGTGRNEQFF | TGCAGCGTTGAAAGGGGGACAGGGAGGAATGAGCAGTTCTTC
TRBD2 | . | TRBJ2-1 | TRBV6-2/TRBV6-3 | CASSQTSGGAKEQFF | TGTGCCAGCAGTCAGACTAGCGGGGGGGCCAAGGAGCAGTTCTTC
. | many | TRBJ2-7 | TRBV11-2 | CASSRESLYEQYF | TGTGCCAGCAGCCGCGAGTCCCTTTACGAGCAGTACTTC
. | . | TRBJ2-2 | TRBV6-6 | CASSYSGLSTGELFF | TGTGCCAGCAGTTACTCGGGACTTTCCACCGGGGAGCTGTTTTTT
TRBD1 | few | TRBJ2-7 | TRBV7-3 | CASSLSAGTDYEQYF | TGTGCCAGCAGCCTCTCCGCCGGGACAGATTACGAGCAGTACTTC
. | . | TRBJ1-2 | TRBV19 | CASKEAERYGYTF | TGTGCCAGTAAGGAGGCAGAAAGGTATGGCTACACCTTC
. | . | TRBJ1-1 | TRBV12-3/TRBV12-4 | CASSPAGGEAFF | TGTGCCAGCAGCCCCGCGGGGGGTGAAGCTTTCTTT
TRBD1 | . | TRBJ1-1 | TRBV27 | CASRPGQLNTEAFF | TGTGCCAGCAGGCCGGGACAGCTGAACACTGAAGCTTTCTTT
. | . | TRBJ1-4 | TRBV2 | CASSEWGGSTNEKLFF | TGTGCCAGCAGTGAATGGGGGGGATCGACTAATGAAAAACTGTTTTTT
. | . | TRBJ1-1 | TRBV7-9 | CASSLDRNTEAFF | TGTGCCAGCAGCTTAGACAGGAACACTGAAGCTTTCTTT
TRBD1 | . | TRBJ1-2 | TRBV19 | CASSPRDSEGYTF | TGTGCCAGTAGTCCGCGGGACAGCGAGGGCTACACCTTC
. | . | TRBJ1-1 | TRBV27 | CASSLTVDTEAFF | TGTGCCAGCAGTTTAACGGTGGACACTGAAGCTTTCTTT
. | . | TRBJ1-1 | TRBV21-1 | CASSMTGVSF | TGTGCCAGCAGCATGACAGGGGTCTCCTTT
. | once | TRBJ1-3 | TRBV5-6 | CASSPTGGNTIYF | TGTGCCAGCAGCCCCACGGGAGGAAACACCATATATTTT
. | . | TRBJ1-4 | TRBV5-6 | CASSLTLTHNSEKLFF | TGTGCCAGCAGCTTGACCCTTACTCATAATTCGGAAAAACTGTTTTTT
. | . | TRBJ1-3 | TRBV27 | CEHTTWCGNTIYF | TGTGAGCATACCACTTGGTGTGGAAACACCATATATTTT
. | once | TRBJ1-1 | TRBV5-4 | CASSSPRVGNTEAFF | TGTGCCAGCAGCTCCCCTCGGGTAGGAAACACTGAAGCTTTCTTT
. | . | TRBJ1-2 | TRBV6-5 | CASSLPGGVGGYTF | TGTGCCAGCAGCTTACCAGGAGGGGTCGGCGGCTACACCTTC
TRBD2 | . | TRBJ2-1 | TRBV2 | CASGTSGGADEQFF | TGTGCCAGCGGGACTAGCGGGGGGGCCGATGAGCAGTTCTTC
. | . | TRBJ1-1 | TRBV30 | CAWSANRQNTEAFF | TGTGCCTGGAGTGCTAACCGACAGAACACTGAAGCTTTCTTT
. | . | TRBJ2-2 | TRBV19 | CASNELYTGELFF | TGTGCCAGTAATGAACTCTACACCGGGGAGCTGTTTTTT
. | . | TRBJ1-2 | TRBV28 | CASRPGGDARSYGYTF | TGTGCCAGCAGGCCTGGGGGGGATGCCCGATCCTATGGCTACACCTTC
. | . | TRBJ1-6 | TRBV20-1 | CSASNPQNSPLHF | TGCAGTGCTAGTAATCCCCAAAATTCACCCCTCCACTTT